Sequencing of this TCR beta chain was carried out in a study of blood T cell repertoires in COVID-19. Study-level background: From the United States, Italy and Spain came samples of acute and convalescent COVID-19. T cells, B-cell-depleted T cells, or PBMCs supplied cDNA or gDNA.

CDR1 PRHDT and CDR2 FYEKMQ come from the germline V gene (reference sequence). V shed 5 bases and J shed 5 bases, with 19 bases lying between them. The CDR3 contains 16 residues. In the original processing: Amplification of reference gene primers was used by the study to estimate nucleated cell counts. Data came from immunoSEQ multiplex PCR; TCRdb stores just in-frame clones and leaves some out. The D gene and trimming were derived from the DNA, and the V and J assignments and clone size from that table. The sample includes about 270,000 clones, less than 85% of them seen just once. The gene calls are TRBV13 and TRBJ2-1; D might be TRBD1 (7 bases). Sequencing was performed on peripheral blood. The TCR sequence derives from a woman between 18 and 29 years old with acute or convalescent COVID-19. In DNA form, the CDR3 reads TGTGCCAGCAGCCCAGGGGGGTGGGGTCCCGACAATGAGCAGTTCTTC. It specifies CASSPGGWGPDNEQFF.